The 13 T cell receptor beta chains reported below all come from one sample, sequenced in a study of Ad26.COV2.S vaccination and SARS-CoV-2 variants. Treatment denoted: roughly 19 received Ad26.COV2.S at low or high dose, single or two shots; 5 received placebo; per-sample allocation not given. Day 63 after the first injection of vaccine or placebo was the sampling time. TCRdb's copy holds only in-frame clones and misses some; the assay was immunoSEQ multiplex PCR. This sample has 200,000 to 250,000 clones, with roughly 90% found just once. Sequencing was performed on peripheral blood, taken in a trial of Ad26.COV2.S vaccine versus placebo. The receptor set was obtained from a person between 18 and 59 years old who received the Ad26.COV2.S COVID-19 vaccine or a placebo.

The chain carries TRBV12-2 and TRBJ2-7. TRBV12-2 is a listed pseudogene. There are 16 residues in the CDR3. The CDR3 DNA is TGTGCAAGTCGCTTAGCGGGAAGACACCACTCCTACGAGCAGTACTTC. Amino acids: CASRLAGRHHSYEQYF.

The V call is TRBV18, the J call TRBJ1-2; a possible D gene is TRBD1 (5 bases). This CDR3 region has 15 residues. V was trimmed by 5 bases and J by 4 bases, leaving 17 bases between them. CDR1 is KGHSH and CDR2 is LQKENI in the germline V gene. The CDR3 here is CASSGGEATRYGYTF. The DNA of the CDR3 is TGTGCCAGCTCAGGGGGAGAGGCCACCCGCTATGGCTACACCTTC.

The CDR3 loop reads CASSILAGGSYEQYF. In DNA, the CDR3 is TGTGCCAGCAGCATACTAGCGGGAGGATCCTACGAGCAGTACTTC. The gene calls are TRBV7-3 and TRBJ2-7, with 12 nucleotides matching TRBD2. Per the germline V gene, CDR1 is SGHTA and CDR2 is FQGTGA. J was trimmed by 1 base and V by 5 bases; bases with no gene match: 3. CDR3 size: 15 residues.

CDR3 in amino acids: CASSLPRGDASTGELFF. The CDR3, as DNA: TGTGCCAGCAGCTTGCCCAGGGGGGACGCCAGCACCGGGGAGCTGTTTTTT. The chain is built from TRBV5-4 and TRBJ2-2; D is perhaps TRBD1 (7 bases). V was shortened by 1 base and J by 4 bases, with 17 bases between the two germline ends. The CDR3 runs to 17 residues. Germline lookup yields CDR1 SGHNT and CDR2 YYREEE (reference sequence).

This sequence joins TRBV12-3 or TRBV12-4 and TRBJ2-1, with unresolved D. Between the trimmed V and J ends, which lost 5 bases and 7 bases, there was a span of 6 bases. The CDR3 has 11 amino acids. CDR3 loop: CASSPGNEQFF. The CDR3 DNA sequence: TGTGCCAGCAGTCCCGGGAATGAGCAGTTCTTC.

The CDR3 region is CAWSLTGTGHEKLFF. For the CDR3, the DNA is TGTGCCTGGAGTTTGACCGGGACAGGGCATGAAAAACTGTTTTTT. The chain carries TRBV30 and TRBJ1-4, with 9 positions matching TRBD1. CDR1 GTSNPN and CDR2 SVGIG come from the germline V gene (reference sequence). This CDR3 spans 15 amino acids. V was clipped by 2 bases and J by 6 bases; unmatched bases: 7.

DNA for the CDR3: TGCGCCAGCAGCCAAGATATAAGGGATGTCTATGGCTACACCTTC. This encodes CASSQDIRDVYGYTF. The chain joins TRBV4-3 to TRBJ1-2; D gene ambiguous. Germline-derived CDR1 and CDR2 are LGHNA and YSLEER. With 0 bases removed from V and 4 bases from J, the gap between germline ends came to 12 bases. The length of the CDR3 is 15 residues.

The genes are TRBV27 and TRBJ1-1; D gene unclear. CDR3 length: 14 residues. The germline V gene encodes CDR1 MNHEY and CDR2 SMNVEV (reference sequence). Trimming took off 4 bases at V and 5 bases at J, with 14 bases between the two ends. For the CDR3, the DNA is TGTGCCAGCAGTTCCACTTGGGTGGGGACTGAAGCTTTCTTT. Residues: CASSSTWVGTEAFF.

V is TRBV2 and J is TRBJ1-3, with D possibly matching TRBD1 (6 bases). Germline V lookup: CDR1 SNHLY, CDR2 FYNNEI. Trimming stripped 6 bases from V and 0 bases from J, with 21 bases between. The CDR3 runs 18 residues. CDR3 residues: CASRTLFRKQGSGNTIYF. The CDR3, as DNA: TGTGCCAGCAGAACCTTGTTCCGCAAACAGGGCTCTGGAAACACCATATATTTT.

This clone was recorded once. This chain joins TRBV5-5 and TRBJ2-1, with TRBD2 matching 8 bases. Germline loops: CDR1 SGHKS, CDR2 YYEKEE (reference sequence). The CDR3 contains 14 residues. V trimming: 1 base; J trimming: 8 bases; junction bases outside the gene matches: 5. CDR3 sequence (DNA): TGTGCCAGCAGCTTGATCAGCGGGAGCTATGAGCAGTTCTTC. Its protein is CASSLISGSYEQFF.

A single count supports this clone. The V gene is TRBV9, the J gene TRBJ1-3; D is ambiguous. V was clipped by 0 bases and J by 0 bases, with 10 bases between them. The CDR3 spans 16 residues. Germline-derived CDR1 and CDR2 are SGDLS and YYNGEE. The CDR3 DNA reads TGTGCCAGCAGCGTAGGATCGCTCTCCTCTGGAAACACCATATATTTT. Amino acids: CASSVGSLSSGNTIYF.

The genes are TRBV5-8 and TRBJ2-6; no definite D call. CDR3 length equals 14 residues. CDR1 and CDR2 (germline): SGHTS, YDEGEE. The V end lost 7 bases, the J end lost 0 bases, and 8 bases lay between the germline ends. CDR3 DNA sequence: TGTGCCAGCCTCCAGAGCTCTGGGGCCAACGTCCTGACTTTC. Encoded protein: CASLQSSGANVLTF.

The genes are TRBV5-6 and TRBJ2-1; no definite D call. With 4 bases removed from V and 10 bases from J, the gap between germline ends came to 18 bases. The CDR3 is 14 amino acids. Germline assignment: CDR1 SGHDT and CDR2 YYEEEE. The CDR3 loop is CASSPPGWGPEQFF. CDR3 nucleotides: TGTGCCAGCAGCCCTCCCGGGTGGGGTCCCGAGCAGTTCTTC.